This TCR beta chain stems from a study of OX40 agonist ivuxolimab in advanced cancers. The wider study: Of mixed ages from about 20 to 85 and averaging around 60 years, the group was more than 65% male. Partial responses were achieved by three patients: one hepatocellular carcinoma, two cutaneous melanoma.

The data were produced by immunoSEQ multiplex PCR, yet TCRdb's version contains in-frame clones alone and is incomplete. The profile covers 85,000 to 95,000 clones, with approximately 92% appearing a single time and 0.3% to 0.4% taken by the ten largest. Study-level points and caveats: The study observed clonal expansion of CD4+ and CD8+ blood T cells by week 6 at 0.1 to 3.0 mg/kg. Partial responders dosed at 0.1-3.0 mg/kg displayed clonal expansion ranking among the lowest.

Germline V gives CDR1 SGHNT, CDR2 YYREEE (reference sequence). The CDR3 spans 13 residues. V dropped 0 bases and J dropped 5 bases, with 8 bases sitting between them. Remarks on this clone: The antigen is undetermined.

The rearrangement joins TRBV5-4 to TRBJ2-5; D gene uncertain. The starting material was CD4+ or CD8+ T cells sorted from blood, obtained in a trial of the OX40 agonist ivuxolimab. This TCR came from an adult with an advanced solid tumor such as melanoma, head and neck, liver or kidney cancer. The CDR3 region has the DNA TGTGCCAGCAGCTTGGTAGGTGCGGAGACCCAGTACTTC. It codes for CASSLVGAETQYF.